Below, 28 T cell receptor beta chains from the same sample are listed, as sequenced in a study of OX40 agonist ivuxolimab in advanced cancers. Assay used: immunoSEQ multiplex PCR; TCRdb lists only in-frame clones, some missing. The sample has tens of thousands of clones, more than 75% seen once. Sequenced here: CD4+ or CD8+ T cells sorted from blood, sampled in a trial of the OX40 agonist ivuxolimab. The receptors originated from an adult with an advanced solid tumor such as melanoma, head and neck, liver or kidney cancer.

The chain carries TRBV9 and TRBJ2-3, with D maybe TRBD2 (5 bases). The CDR3 runs 16 residues. Per germline, CDR1 SGDLS and CDR2 YYNGEE. V lost 4 bases, J lost 4 bases, and 19 bases lay in between. DNA of the CDR3: TGTGCCAGCAGCCCGGGGATCTCCGTTGGGTCAGATACGCAGTATTTT. It yields the protein CASSPGISVGSDTQYF.

This clone came up a few times. The V gene is TRBV4-2, the J gene TRBJ1-1, with D tentatively TRBD1 (6 bases). The CDR3 sequence is 19 residues long. Germline V gene sequence: CDR1 LGHNA, CDR2 YNFKEQ. Trimming stripped 0 bases from V and 3 bases from J, with 23 bases between. CDR3 coding DNA: TGTGCCAGCAGCCAAGATGGTCGGACAGCGAGAACCGCGGACACTGAAGCTTTCTTT. It is translated as CASSQDGRTARTADTEAFF.

This clone occurred a few times. The V gene is TRBV5-8, the J gene TRBJ2-1; 8 bases align to TRBD1. Germline trimming cut 3 bases from V and 2 bases from J; bases unmatched to any gene: 7. In germline, CDR1 is SGHTS, CDR2 YDEGEE. This CDR3 spans 16 amino acids. CDR3 bases: TGTGCCAGCAGCTCGGACCGGGACAGGACCTACAATGAGCAGTTCTTC. Protein sequence: CASSSDRDRTYNEQFF.

The rearrangement links TRBV9 to TRBJ2-7; no reliable D call. This CDR3 spans 15 amino acids. V lost 0 bases to trimming and J lost 0 bases, with 10 bases between them. CDR1 and CDR2 (germline): SGDLS, YYNGEE. CDR3 DNA sequence: TGTGCCAGCAGCGTAGGTGGTAAACCCTCCTACGAGCAGTACTTC. Its translation is CASSVGGKPSYEQYF.

The rearrangement uses TRBV7-9 and TRBJ2-1, with TRBD1 identical over 11 bases. CDR3 length: 17 amino acids. The germline V gene encodes CDR1 SEHNR and CDR2 FQNEAQ (reference sequence). The trim removed 5 bases at V and 9 bases at J, leaving 15 bases unmatched. This CDR3 is CASSPGTGGRFVAEQFF. The CDR3 coding sequence is TGTGCCAGCAGCCCCGGGACAGGGGGTAGGTTTGTGGCTGAGCAGTTCTTC.

In its sample, this clone is medium-sized (0.01 to 0.1%). Its ends do not fully match the called genes, so a read error is possible. The V gene is TRBV7-7, the J gene TRBJ2-5, with no clear D. The CDR3 extends over 13 amino acids. Germline V gives CDR1 SSHAT, CDR2 FNYEAQ (reference sequence). In DNA form, the CDR3 reads TGTGCTAGCAGCTTAAACCAGGAAAGGTCCCAGTACTTC. Its translation is CASSLNQERSQYF.

V and J are TRBV7-8 and TRBJ2-1; 11 nucleotides align to TRBD2. The CDR3 is 19 residues long. Germline V gives CDR1 SGHVS, CDR2 FQNEAQ. V lost 4 bases and J lost 4; bases outside the gene matches: 15. The CDR3 coding sequence is TGTGCCAGCAGCTCTCTAGAGGGGGGACTAGCGGAGAGTTACAATGAGCAGTTCTTC. This translates into CASSSLEGGLAESYNEQFF. Variable domain in full (rest from reference TRBV7-8 and TRBJ2-1): GAGVSQSPRYKVAKRGQDVALRCDPISGHVSLFWYQQALGQGPEFLTYFQNEAQLDKSGLPSDRFFAERPEGSVSTLKIQRTQQEDSAVYLCASSSLEGGLAESYNEQFFGPGTRLTVL.

The chain uses TRBV5-1 and TRBJ1-2; D gene ambiguous. The CDR3 is 14 residues long. Germline values: CDR1 SGHRS, CDR2 YFSETQ. V gave up 0 bases and J gave up 4 bases, with 10 bases separating them. The CDR3 reads CASSLGGDLYGYTF. The CDR3 nucleotides read TGCGCCAGCAGCTTGGGTGGGGATCTCTATGGCTACACCTTC.

V usage is TRBV9 and J usage is TRBJ2-1, with a possible D match to TRBD2 (6 bases). V shed 2 bases and J shed 2 bases, with 11 bases lying between them. The CDR3 runs to 15 residues. CDR1 is SGDLS, CDR2 YYNGEE, per germline. CDR3 in amino acids: CASSVSSGPYNEQFF. As DNA, the CDR3 is TGTGCCAGCAGCGTTAGTAGCGGTCCCTACAATGAGCAGTTCTTC.

This clone came up a few times. The V gene is TRBV6-5, the J gene TRBJ2-7, with 9 bases lining up with TRBD2. Unmatched junction bases numbered 5, after V lost 0 bases and J lost 5 bases. Germline CDR1 reads MNHEY; CDR2 reads SVGAGI. The CDR3 runs 15 residues. The DNA of the CDR3 is TGTGCCAGCAGTTACTCTCTAGCGGGAAGTCACGAGCAGTACTTC. It codes for CASSYSLAGSHEQYF.

The genes are TRBV14 and TRBJ2-3, with 11 nucleotides matching TRBD1. Trimming at V came to 1 base and at J to 4 bases, leaving 4 bases not matched to a gene. This CDR3 comprises 16 residues. The V gene's germline CDR1 is SGHDN and CDR2 FVKESK. The CDR3 region has the DNA TGTGCCAGCAGCCAAGGGGACAGGGGGGGTCCAGATACGCAGTATTTT. Protein: CASSQGDRGGPDTQYF.

V and J are TRBV5-1 and TRBJ2-1; D gene uncertain. Germline V gene lookup returns CDR1 SGHRS and CDR2 YFSETQ. The CDR3 runs 11 residues. V was pared by 0 bases and J by 9 bases, with 4 bases between. The chain's CDR3 is CASSLGGEQFF. The DNA of the CDR3 is TGCGCCAGCAGCTTGGGAGGTGAGCAGTTCTTC. Using reference TRBV5-1 and TRBJ2-1 for the parts outside the CDR3, the full variable domain is KAGVTQTPRYLIKTRGQQVTLSCSPISGHRSVSWYQQTPGQGLQFLFEYFSETQRNKGNFPGRFSGRQFSNSRSEMNVSTLELGDSALYLCASSLGGEQFFGPGTRLTVL.

The chain combines TRBV7-9 with TRBJ2-1; 8 positions agree with TRBD2. The junction had 8 bases not matched to a gene; V was cut back by 0 bases and J by 7 bases. Germline V gene lookup returns CDR1 SEHNR and CDR2 FQNEAQ (reference sequence). This CDR3 has 16 residues. CDR3 sequence (DNA): TGTGCCAGCAGCTTAGCCCTCGGGAGGGCTTGGAATGAGCAGTTCTTC. Its translation is CASSLALGRAWNEQFF.

The chain uses TRBV28 and TRBJ2-6, with D uncertain. Trimming shortened V by 10 bases and J by 0 bases, and 13 bases separated the two germline ends. This CDR3 comprises 15 residues. CDR1 and CDR2 from the germline V gene are MDHEN and SYDVKM. CDR3: CATRVGHSGANVLTF. The CDR3 DNA follows: TGTGCCACCCGTGTGGGCCACTCTGGGGCCAACGTCCTGACTTTC.

V usage is TRBV5-6 and J usage is TRBJ2-3; D uncertain. V was pared by 3 bases and J by 1 base, with 3 bases between. CDR1 SGHDT and CDR2 YYEEEE come from the germline V gene. CDR3 length: 12 residues. CDR3 loop: CASSYGTDTQYF. CDR3 DNA sequence: TGTGCCAGCAGCTACGGCACAGATACGCAGTATTTT.

The genes are TRBV27 and TRBJ2-1; TRBD2 matches at 8 bases. The V gene's germline CDR1 is MNHEY and CDR2 SMNVEV (reference sequence). The CDR3 has 15 residues. J lost 9 bases, V lost 4 bases, and 11 bases had no gene match. CDR3 DNA sequence: TGTGCCAGCAGTTACCCGGGACTAGAATTTGGTGAGCAGTTCTTC. Its translation: CASSYPGLEFGEQFF.

A remark on this clone: A junction end diverges from the germline sequence, so it may reflect a read error. V is TRBV2 and J is TRBJ1-5; 9 bases fit TRBD1. The CDR3 totals 16 residues. CDR1 SNHLY and CDR2 FYNNEI come from the germline V gene. The CDR3 here is CASSARQGGGNQSQHF. CDR3 DNA sequence: TGTGCCAGCAGCGCCAGACAGGGGGGAGGCAATCAGTCCCAGCATTTT.

V gene TRBV5-8 combines with J gene TRBJ2-1; TRBD1 matches at 11 bases. CDR1 SGHTS and CDR2 YDEGEE come from the germline V gene. V trimming: 3 bases; J trimming: 10 bases; junction bases outside the gene matches: 6. The CDR3 totals 14 residues. This CDR3 reads CASSSGQGAEEQFF. The CDR3 DNA reads TGTGCCAGCAGCTCCGGACAGGGGGCTGAGGAGCAGTTCTTC.

The chain employs TRBV7-6 and TRBJ2-1; 7 bases map to TRBD1. V lost 3 bases to trimming and J lost 5 bases; unmatched junction nucleotides: 10. Germline loops: CDR1 SGHVS, CDR2 FNYEAQ. The length of the CDR3 is 16 residues. This CDR3 reads CASSLSARQGHNEQFF. CDR3 coding DNA: TGTGCCAGCAGCTTGTCAGCCAGACAGGGTCACAATGAGCAGTTCTTC.

V and J are TRBV6-5 and TRBJ2-7; TRBD2 matches 7 bases. There are 16 residues in the CDR3. The ends lost 2 bases at V and 2 bases at J; junction bases unmatched: 9. Germline V gene sequence: CDR1 MNHEY, CDR2 SVGAGI. In nucleotides, the CDR3 is TGTGCCAGCAGTTACAACGGCGGGAGTCCTGCCTACGAGCAGTACTTC. Translating it yields CASSYNGGSPAYEQYF.

V gene TRBV6-1 combines with J gene TRBJ2-1, with D perhaps TRBD1 (5 bases). Germline assignment: CDR1 MNHNS and CDR2 SASEGT. Trimming removed 5 bases at V and 4 bases at J, with 9 bases between. CDR3 length: 13 amino acids. CDR3 residues: CASSKQAYNEQFF. The CDR3 region has the DNA TGTGCCAGCAGTAAACAGGCGTACAATGAGCAGTTCTTC.

The chain joins TRBV7-9 to TRBJ2-5; a possible D gene is TRBD1 (6 bases). The V gene lost 1 base and the J gene lost 5 bases, with 20 bases spanning the gap. Germline V gene sequence: CDR1 SEHNR, CDR2 FQNEAQ (reference sequence). The CDR3 sequence is 17 residues long. The CDR3 loop reads CASSLGEGDIRAETQYF. The CDR3 DNA sequence: TGTGCCAGCAGCTTAGGGGAAGGGGACATAAGGGCGGAGACCCAGTACTTC.

The chain combines TRBV4-3 with TRBJ2-2; D is unresolved. V was shortened by 0 bases and J by 6 bases, with 14 bases between the two germline ends. The CDR3 sequence is 16 residues long. Germline V gene data show CDR1 as LGHNA and CDR2 as YSLEER. CDR3: CASSQDWGSIAGELFF. The CDR3 DNA sequence: TGCGCCAGCAGCCAAGATTGGGGTAGCATTGCCGGGGAGCTGTTTTTT.

This rearrangement joins TRBV7-3 to TRBJ2-1; D is uncertain. The CDR3 totals 14 residues. From germline, CDR1 is SGHTA and CDR2 FQGTGA. The V gene lost 2 bases and the J gene lost 5 bases, with 10 bases spanning the gap. This chain's CDR3 is CASSLFGGDNEQFF. DNA of the CDR3: TGTGCCAGCAGCTTATTTGGTGGAGACAATGAGCAGTTCTTC.

On this clone itself: The same CDR3 arises from other DNA sequences in this sample as well. The chain carries TRBV4-1 and TRBJ2-7, with D maybe TRBD2 (5 bases). The germline gives CDR1 MGHRA, CDR2 YSYEKL. V was cut by 4 bases and J by 3 bases, with 13 bases left in between. The CDR3 has 14 residues. In DNA form, the CDR3 reads TGCGCCAGCAGCCTGGAGTGGGAGCTCTACGAGCAGTACTTC. Its protein is CASSLEWELYEQYF.

CDR3 nucleotide sequence: TGTGCCAGCAGGCAACTTACGAACACTGAAGCTTTCTTT. It specifies CASRQLTNTEAFF. The chain employs TRBV27 and TRBJ1-1, with D unresolved. Looked up from germline, CDR1 is MNHEY and CDR2 is SMNVEV (reference sequence). V was shortened by 6 bases and J by 1 base, with 9 bases between the two germline ends. The CDR3 length is 13 residues.

This clone was recorded a few times. The chain couples TRBV5-8 to TRBJ2-3; D call uncertain. Germline loops: CDR1 SGHTS, CDR2 YDEGEE. The CDR3 is 15 amino acids. V lost 6 bases, J lost 0 bases, and 14 bases lay in between. CDR3 DNA: TGTGCCAGCACTCCGGACGTATCTAGCACAGATACGCAGTATTTT. Translating it yields CASTPDVSSTDTQYF.

CDR3 sequence: CASSPGAYEQYF. The CDR3 bases are TGTGCCAGCAGCCCTGGCGCCTACGAGCAGTACTTC. The V gene is TRBV9, the J gene TRBJ2-7; D call uncertain. The CDR3 loop spans 12 amino acids. The V end lost 4 bases, the J end lost 2 bases, and 7 bases lay between the germline ends. Germline CDR1 SGDLS, CDR2 YYNGEE.